This TCR beta chain was sequenced during a study of OX40 agonist ivuxolimab in advanced cancers. Study context: Patients were treated with ivuxolimab, an agonistic anti-OX40 (CD134) antibody. Broader study findings: Some nonresponders also had low normalized T-cell clonal expansion. Clonal expansion among partial responders at 0.1-3.0 mg/kg ranked near the lowest. Average numbers of expanded clones were greater in CD8+ T cells than in CD4+.

This CDR3 is 13 amino acids long. Germline CDR1 MNHEY, CDR2 SMNVEV (reference sequence). V shed 5 bases and J shed 1 base, with 8 bases lying between them. Assay used: immunoSEQ multiplex PCR; TCRdb lists only in-frame clones, some missing. This sample has around 70,000 clones, with 80% to 95% found just once. Points on this clone: The antigen is not known.

The J gene is TRBJ1-2, the V gene TRBV27; D ambiguous. The sequence was obtained from an adult with an advanced solid tumor such as melanoma, head and neck, liver or kidney cancer. The source was CD4+ or CD8+ T cells sorted from blood, collected in a trial of the OX40 agonist ivuxolimab. The chain's CDR3 is CASSEGLNYGYTF. The CDR3, as DNA: TGTGCCAGCAGTGAAGGCCTTAACTATGGCTACACCTTC.